A single T cell receptor (beta chain) is shown here with its context. Its target antigen remains unknown. No much larger clone exists at a distance of one base, and base qualities are not known. The data derive from a study of blood T cell repertoires in COVID-19 (dated by TCRdb to about 2020). In terms of the full investigation: The collaborator samples originated in the United States, Italy and Spain and spanned the acute and convalescent phases of COVID-19. The prospective study material was composed of cDNA or gDNA derived from T cells, B-cell-depleted T cells, or PBMCs. Subjects who had been exposed to COVID-19, were actively infected with it, or had recovered from it provided the deeply sampled blood TCRbeta repertoires that made up the dataset. Samples were obtained from the ongoing ImmuneRACE study (first 160 participants) and from 1,200 or so subjects provided by 6 global collaborators. The sample metadata nearly always contained a de-identified subject ID, COVID-19 status, age in years and sex. The repertoires were made available in a free public database intended to serve as a resource for research on the immune response to SARS-CoV-2. Where HLA class I and class II types were available, the types were taken from metadata supplied by the sample provider, not from assay-based typing.

The immunoSEQ Assay, a bias-controlled multiplex PCR, was used to amplify TCRbeta CDR3 regions from genomic DNA. As for how the authors treated the data: The number of nucleated cells in each sample was estimated by amplification of reference gene primers within the assay. To quantify the absolute abundance of each unique TCRbeta CDR3 rearrangement, sequence reads were collapsed and filtered. For each sample, productive Simpson clonality was calculated by taking the square root of Simpson's diversity index across productive rearrangements. Held by TCRdb, this immuneACCESS table contains in-frame sequences only and omits some clones. Under half of the omission traces to an unresolved V gene where checked; the cause of the rest is unknown. V and J calls and clone size are copied from that table; D and trimming were computed from the DNA. This sample is represented by approximately 260,000 clones; approximately 84% of them were singletons. About 3.5% of the sample rests with the top ten.

Paper-wide results and their limitations: The amount of clinical and demographic metadata varied by source and participant and was provided uncurated.

There are 14 amino acids in the CDR3, from cysteine to phenylalanine inclusive. Of the read, only the CDR3 DNA is kept; its 42 bases are in frame from base 1. The germline V gene encodes CDR1 LGHDT and CDR2 YNNKEL (reference sequence). Trimming costs V 5 bases and J 1 base, and their ends lie 12 bases apart. Participants in the prospective study were enrolled through a virtual design, were aged roughly 18 to 90 years, and lived in about 25 United States geographic areas. In the prospective study, participants were assigned to cohorts based on the clinical history participants reported in a screening survey and a study questionnaire. In the prospective study, whole blood, serum and a nasopharyngeal or oropharyngeal swab were collected from each participant by mobile phlebotomists. Prospective study participants could optionally give additional blood draws and questionnaires over an approximately two-month period. Blood samples from the prospective study were shipped frozen or at room temperature prior to DNA extraction.

In this chain, TRBV3-1 (or the pseudogene TRBV3-2) is recombined with TRBJ2-7; the best D guess is TRBD1, with 7 bases matching. Source material: PBMCs or T cells enriched from blood (not recorded which). The clonotype originates from a woman in her thirties or forties with acute COVID-19. Here is the DNA: TGTGCCAGCAGCTCAGGGGGGAATTCCTACGAGCAGTACTTC. It translates as CASSSGGNSYEQYF.